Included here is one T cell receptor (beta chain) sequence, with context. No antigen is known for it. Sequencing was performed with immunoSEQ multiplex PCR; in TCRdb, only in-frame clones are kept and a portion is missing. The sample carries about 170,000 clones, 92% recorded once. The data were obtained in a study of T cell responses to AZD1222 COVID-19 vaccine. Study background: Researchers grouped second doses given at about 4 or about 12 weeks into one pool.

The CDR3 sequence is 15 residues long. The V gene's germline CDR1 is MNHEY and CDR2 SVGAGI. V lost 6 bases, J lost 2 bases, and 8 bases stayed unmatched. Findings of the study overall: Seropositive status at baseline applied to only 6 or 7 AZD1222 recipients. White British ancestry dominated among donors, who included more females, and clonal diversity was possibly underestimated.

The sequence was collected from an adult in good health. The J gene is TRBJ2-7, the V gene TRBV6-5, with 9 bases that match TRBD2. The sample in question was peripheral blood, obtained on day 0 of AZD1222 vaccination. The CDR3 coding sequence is TGTGCCAGCAGGTCCCTTAGCGGGGGTACCTACGAGCAGTACTTC. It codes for CASRSLSGGTYEQYF.